The clone carrying this T cell receptor (beta chain) has ten or more counts. This sample was included in a study of blood T cells in healthy people across ages. A sample-barcoded 5' primer and a J-beta primer mix were used in a second PCR of roughly 7 to 11 cycles. TCRdb passed the 5' RACE reads through MiXCR, listing each CDR3 protein once. The table records 1.5 million to 2 million distinct CDR3 sequences, 28% of them present only once. This CDR3 comprises 16 residues. Germline CDR1 is LGHNA and CDR2 is YNFKEQ. Trimming left V 5 bases short and J 9 bases short, with 23 bases between. The receptor was derived from a woman in her twenties or thirties in good health. The sample taken for sequencing was blood. The gene calls are TRBV4-2 and TRBJ2-1; D is undetermined. In DNA, the CDR3 is TGTGCCAGCAGCGCTTCAAGGTCGACTCCCAGCCCTGAGCAGTTCTTC. Translation gives CASSASRSTPSPEQFF.